This T cell receptor beta chain was observed in a study of blood T cell repertoires in COVID-19. This CDR3 is 16 amino acids long. Germline CDR1 and CDR2: LGHNA and YSLEER. The trim removed 3 bases at V and 0 bases at J, leaving 7 bases unmatched. Libraries were prepared by immunoSEQ multiplex PCR; TCRdb keeps only in-frame clonotypes and omits some of them. The sample lists approximately 300,000 clones; more than 85% were seen once. What was sequenced was PBMCs or T cells enriched from blood (not recorded which). This rearrangement joins TRBV4-3 to TRBJ1-2, with TRBD1 identical over 7 bases. The origin of this receptor is a woman aged 25 to 45 who had recovered from COVID-19. In nucleotides, the CDR3 is TGCGCCAGCAGCCAGTCCGAGGGGGCGGCTAACTATGGCTACACCTTC. It specifies CASSQSEGAANYGYTF.